These 22 T cell receptor beta chains originate from one sample sequenced in a study of OX40 agonist ivuxolimab in advanced cancers. Assay: immunoSEQ multiplex PCR; the TCRdb copy retains only in-frame clones and omits some. Of some 86,000 clones detected, roughly 89% appear once; the ten largest clones hold approximately 8.4%. Specimen: CD4+ or CD8+ T cells sorted from blood, collected in a trial of the OX40 agonist ivuxolimab. These receptors were obtained from an adult with an advanced solid tumor such as melanoma, head and neck, liver or kidney cancer.

V usage is TRBV7-2 and J usage is TRBJ2-7; no firm D call. From germline, CDR1 is SGHTA and CDR2 FQGNSA. The V end lost 2 bases, the J end lost 7 bases, and 9 bases lay between the germline ends. CDR3 length: 12 amino acids. The CDR3 DNA sequence: TGTGCCAGCAGCTTAATACACTCAGAGCAGTACTTC. It yields the protein CASSLIHSEQYF.

This chain uses TRBV2 with TRBJ1-2, with 10 bases matching TRBD1. Trimming cost V 10 bases and J 8 bases; bases outside gene matches: 10. The CDR3 has 13 residues. CDR1 is SNHLY, CDR2 FYNNEI, per germline. Here the CDR3 reads CATETGGSWGYTF. DNA of the CDR3: TGTGCCACCGAGACAGGGGGCTCGTGGGGCTACACCTTC.

The J gene is TRBJ2-7, the V gene TRBV5-1; 8 bases are a match to TRBD1. The length of the CDR3 is 14 residues. The V segment lost 4 bases and the J segment 2 bases; nucleotides outside the gene matches: 5. Per germline, CDR1 SGHRS and CDR2 YFSETQ. CDR3 amino acids: CASSRGQDPYEQYF. The CDR3, as DNA: TGCGCCAGCAGCAGGGGACAGGACCCCTACGAGCAGTACTTC.

V and J are TRBV25-1 and TRBJ2-7; possible D gene TRBD1, 5 bases. Per germline, CDR1 MGHDK and CDR2 SYGVNS. Trimming shortened V by 1 base and J by 2 bases, and 9 bases separated the two germline ends. The CDR3 extends over 14 amino acids. In DNA form, the CDR3 reads TGTGCCAGCAGTGAATCTGACAGACCCTACGAGCAGTACTTC. Its protein is CASSESDRPYEQYF.

The rearrangement links TRBV11-2 to TRBJ2-7; 8 bases match TRBD2. The CDR3 extends over 16 amino acids. CDR1 and CDR2 (germline): SGHAT, FQNNGV. V lost 5 bases and J lost 4; bases outside the gene matches: 13. CDR3: CASSPSGGGFWYEQYF. The DNA of the CDR3 is TGTGCCAGCAGCCCAAGCGGGGGAGGGTTTTGGTACGAGCAGTACTTC.

The CDR3 bases are TGCAGTGGGGACAGGGGCGCCGAGCAGTTCTTC. Translated: CSGDRGAEQFF. The chain carries TRBV20-1 and TRBJ2-1, with 10 positions matching TRBD1. With 7 bases clipped from V and 10 bases from J, the junction kept 4 bases outside the gene matches. The CDR3 has 11 residues. Germline lookup yields CDR1 DFQATT and CDR2 SNEGSKA (reference sequence).

This chain uses TRBV28 with TRBJ1-5; unclear D gene. Germline V gives CDR1 MDHEN, CDR2 SYDVKM. V lost 3 bases and J 4 bases, leaving 10 bases between the germline ends. The CDR3 runs 14 residues. CDR3 loop: CASSLVQVNQPQHF. The DNA for the CDR3 is TGTGCCAGCAGTTTGGTTCAGGTTAATCAGCCCCAGCATTTT.

V usage is TRBV13 and J usage is TRBJ2-1, with TRBD2 identical over 10 bases. Unmatched junction bases numbered 7, after V lost 0 bases and J lost 5 bases. This CDR3 comprises 17 residues. The germline V gene has CDR1 PRHDT and CDR2 FYEKMQ (reference sequence). The CDR3 spells CASSLGSSGRKDNEQFF. CDR3 nucleotide sequence: TGTGCCAGCAGCTTAGGGTCTAGCGGGAGAAAGGACAATGAGCAGTTCTTC.

The chain links TRBV29-1 to TRBJ1-1; maybe TRBD1 (6 bases). Per germline, CDR1 SQVTM and CDR2 ANQGSEA. The CDR3 has 12 amino acids. The ends were cut back, 5 bases at V and 4 bases at J, with 11 bases in the middle. CDR3 region: CSVSGAVTEAFF. The DNA for the CDR3 is TGCAGCGTTTCGGGGGCAGTCACTGAAGCTTTCTTT.

This chain links TRBV11-2 with TRBJ1-1; maybe TRBD1 (5 bases). Germline V gene data show CDR1 as SGHAT and CDR2 as FQNNGV. The germline V and J ends were trimmed by 8 bases and 1 base, with 8 bases remaining between them. This CDR3 spans 12 amino acids. The DNA for the CDR3 is TGTGCCAGCCTTACAGGGAACACTGAAGCTTTCTTT. This codes for CASLTGNTEAFF.

The chain carries TRBV11-2 and TRBJ2-7; 15 bases are a match to TRBD2. J lost 7 bases, V lost 5 bases, and 3 bases had no gene match. CDR1 and CDR2 from the germline V gene are SGHAT and FQNNGV. The CDR3 consists of 14 residues. As DNA, the CDR3 is TGTGCCAGCAGCGGGGGACTAGCGGGAGGAGAGCAGTACTTC. The encoded protein is CASSGGLAGGEQYF.

The V gene is TRBV11-2, the J gene TRBJ2-7; D call uncertain. V was clipped by 3 bases and J by 5 bases, with 14 bases between them. The CDR3 length is 14 residues. Germline assignment: CDR1 SGHAT and CDR2 FQNNGV. CDR3 bases: TGTGCCAGCAGCTTCCGGGTCGCCTACCACGAGCAGTACTTC. This gives the protein CASSFRVAYHEQYF. The full variable domain, with the rest looked up from reference TRBV11-2 and TRBJ2-7, is EAGVAQSPRYKIIEKRQSVAFWCNPISGHATLYWYQQILGQGPKLLIQFQNNGVVDDSQLPKDRFSAERLKGVDSTLKIQPAKLEDSAVYLCASSFRVAYHEQYFGPGTRLTVT.

This sequence joins TRBV4-1 and TRBJ1-1; D is unclear. Germline V gives CDR1 MGHRA, CDR2 YSYEKL. Trimming cost V 2 bases and J 5 bases, with 15 bases left between them. This CDR3 spans 15 amino acids. CDR3 protein: CASSQLMKGWTEAFF. The CDR3 DNA reads TGCGCCAGCAGCCAACTCATGAAGGGCTGGACTGAAGCTTTCTTT.

This chain connects TRBV19 to TRBJ1-2; D perhaps matches TRBD1 (6 bases). The V and J ends lost 6 bases and 5 bases respectively, with 19 bases between them. CDR1 is LNHDA and CDR2 is SQIVND in the germline V gene (reference sequence). The CDR3 sequence is 15 residues long. The CDR3 is CASSTTTGSGYGYTF. CDR3 bases: TGTGCCAGTAGCACTACCACAGGGTCTGGGTATGGCTACACCTTC. Looking up the rest from reference TRBV19 and TRBJ1-2 gives the full variable domain: DGGITQSPKYLFRKEGQNVTLSCEQNLNHDAMYWYRQDPGQGLRLIYYSQIVNDFQKGDIAEGYSVSREKKESFPLTVTSAQKNPTAFYLCASSTTTGSGYGYTFGSGTRLTVV.

The sample holds one count of this clone. The rearrangement joins TRBV11-2 to TRBJ1-5; D unclear. In germline, CDR1 is SGHAT, CDR2 FQNNGV. This CDR3 contains 13 residues. With 1 base removed from V and 5 bases from J, the gap between germline ends came to 6 bases. For the CDR3, the DNA is TGTGCCAGCAGCTTAGGGGGAGATCAGCCCCAGCATTTT. This encodes CASSLGGDQPQHF. Full variable domain (missing parts from reference TRBV11-2 and TRBJ1-5): EAGVAQSPRYKIIEKRQSVAFWCNPISGHATLYWYQQILGQGPKLLIQFQNNGVVDDSQLPKDRFSAERLKGVDSTLKIQPAKLEDSAVYLCASSLGGDQPQHFGDGTRLSIL.

V gene TRBV4-2 combines with J gene TRBJ2-5; no firm D call. The closer fit of TRBJ2-7 to the DNA end suggests the J call may be wrong. Germline V gene data show CDR1 as LGHNA and CDR2 as YNFKEQ. The CDR3 consists of 14 residues. The CDR3 is CASSPLLGHYEQYF. The CDR3 bases are TGTGCCAGCAGCCCCCTGTTGGGCCACTACGAGCAGTACTTC.

The J gene is TRBJ2-1, the V gene TRBV6-5; 10 nucleotides agree with TRBD2. Germline values: CDR1 MNHEY, CDR2 SVGAGI. J lost 6 bases, V lost 0 bases, and 5 bases had no gene match. The CDR3 has 16 amino acids. The CDR3 sequence is CASSYSPSGRLNEQFF. For the CDR3, the DNA is TGTGCCAGCAGTTACTCCCCTAGCGGGAGACTCAATGAGCAGTTCTTC.

The rearrangement links TRBV10-3 to TRBJ2-2; 8 nucleotides align to TRBD1. The CDR3 has 17 residues. CDR1 is ENHRY and CDR2 is SYGVKD in the germline V gene. Losses at the gene ends were 6 bases for V and 5 bases for J; bases not matched to a gene: 14. CDR3 sequence (DNA): TGTGCCATCAGCTCCGGGACAGGTGGCTTGGGGACCGGGGAGCTGTTTTTT. Amino acid sequence: CAISSGTGGLGTGELFF.

J is TRBJ2-7 and V is TRBV29-1; D ambiguous. The germline CDR1 and CDR2 sequences are SQVTM and ANQGSEA. The CDR3 is 11 amino acids. V shed 2 bases and J shed 5 bases, with 7 bases lying between them. The CDR3 nucleotides read TGCAGCGTTGAATCAGGTAACGAGCAGTACTTC. Translated: CSVESGNEQYF.

V usage is TRBV18 and J usage is TRBJ2-3; tentatively, D is TRBD1 (5 bases). Germline CDR1 KGHSH, CDR2 LQKENI. The CDR3 has 15 amino acids. Trimming took off 3 bases at V and 6 bases at J, with 16 bases between the two ends. CDR3 sequence (DNA): TGTGCCAGCTCACCCTTTTCCGGCAGGGTCGATACGCAGTATTTT. Amino acid sequence: CASSPFSGRVDTQYF.

This clone was seen only a few times. The V call is TRBV11-2, the J call TRBJ2-3, with TRBD1 matching over 9 bases. The length of the CDR3 is 15 residues. Germline V CDR1 and CDR2: SGHAT, FQNNGV. V lost 3 bases, J lost 3 bases, and 4 bases stayed unmatched. The CDR3 DNA reads as TGTGCCAGCAGCTTCCGGACAGGGGATACAGATACGCAGTATTTT. This translates into CASSFRTGDTDTQYF.

This chain connects TRBV27 to TRBJ2-3, with D perhaps TRBD2 (5 bases). Trimming pared 2 bases from V and 5 bases from J, leaving 11 bases between. The germline V gene encodes CDR1 MNHEY and CDR2 SMNVEV (reference sequence). CDR3 length: 14 amino acids. Written as DNA, the CDR3 is TGTGCCAGCAGTTTACTGAGGGCTGTAGATACGCAGTATTTT. Protein sequence: CASSLLRAVDTQYF.